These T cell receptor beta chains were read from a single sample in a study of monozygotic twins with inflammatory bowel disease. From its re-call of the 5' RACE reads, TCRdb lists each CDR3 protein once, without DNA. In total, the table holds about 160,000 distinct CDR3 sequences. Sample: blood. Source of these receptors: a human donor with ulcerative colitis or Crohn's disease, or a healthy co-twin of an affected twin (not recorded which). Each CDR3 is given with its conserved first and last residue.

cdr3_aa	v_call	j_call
CACGQGDQPQHF	TRBV30	TRBJ1-5
CASRSGTPNTEAFF	TRBV5-1	TRBJ1-1
CASSQDLSRGHIQYF	TRBV3-1	TRBJ2-4
CASIQDSTYEQYF	TRBV11-2	TRBJ2-7
CASSSQSIATSTDTQYF	TRBV6-5	TRBJ2-3
CASSPGTSGSVTDTQYF	TRBV4-1	TRBJ2-3
CASSYRAGYNEQFF	TRBV13	TRBJ2-1
CASSLDGNTGELFF	TRBV5-1	TRBJ2-2
CASSRDGDTQYF	TRBV13	TRBJ2-3
CASSPQRRGHGETQYF	TRBV7-6	TRBJ2-5
CASSRALVRPDYEQYF	TRBV6-1	TRBJ2-7
CASSLPGAGGAKNIQYF	TRBV19	TRBJ2-4
CASSLWGTDRAKNIQYF	TRBV21-1	TRBJ2-4
CASSPPRDTEAFF	TRBV18	TRBJ1-1
CSARLSNTGELFF	TRBV20-1	TRBJ2-2
CSASLLSYNEQFF	TRBV20-1	TRBJ2-1
CATRQGGVAYNSPLHF	TRBV7-2	TRBJ1-6
CASSYVATGELFF	TRBV6-5	TRBJ2-2
CASSSREQPQHF	TRBV5-6	TRBJ1-5
CASRLSNFDYGYTF	TRBV2	TRBJ1-2